These T cell receptor beta chains were read from a single sample in a study of CD8 T cells in Susac syndrome. TCRdb analysed the immunoSEQ multiplex PCR reads with MiXCR anew, one entry per CDR3 protein. The sample lists 200,000 to 300,000 distinct CDR3 sequences, 85% to 95% occurring once. Sequencing was carried out using CD4+ T cells from PBMCs. The origin of the receptors is a human donor with multiple sclerosis. Each CDR3 is given with its conserved first and last residue. The order of the fields is CDR3 DNA, CDR3 protein, D gene, V gene, J gene. The D gene is left open where the match is weak.

DNA: TGCAGTGCTAGATTGGCCGAGCAGTACTTC; CDR3: CSARLAEQYF; D: .; V: TRBV20-1; J: TRBJ2-7
DNA: TGTGCCAGCAGCCAAAGACTAGGGACAGACGAAAAACTGTTTTTT; CDR3: CASSQRLGTDEKLFF; D: TRBD1; V: TRBV4-2; J: TRBJ1-4
DNA: TGTGCCACCAGCAGAGGGACTGCAGGAGCAGATACGCAGTATTTT; CDR3: CATSRGTAGADTQYF; D: .; V: TRBV15; J: TRBJ2-3
DNA: TGTGCCAGCAGTGGCCCACCAACGGACGGTACCTACGAGCAGTACTTC; CDR3: CASSGPPTDGTYEQYF; D: .; V: TRBV6-1; J: TRBJ2-7
DNA: TGTGCCAGCAGTTTAAGAGGGGGAGATACGCAGTATTTT; CDR3: CASSLRGGDTQYF; D: .; V: TRBV12-3/TRBV12-4; J: TRBJ2-3
DNA: TGTGCCAGCAGCGCCATCGGGCTAGTTGATTCACCCCTCCACTTT; CDR3: CASSAIGLVDSPLHF; D: .; V: TRBV7-9; J: TRBJ1-6
DNA: TGTGCCAGCAGTCGACAGTCTCTTGGCTCTGGGCAAAAACTGTTTTTT; CDR3: CASSRQSLGSGQKLFF; D: .; V: TRBV6-1; J: TRBJ1-4
DNA: TGCGCCAGCAGCCCTTCCCCCCCGTGGGGCGCGAGCACAGATACGCAGTATTTT; CDR3: CASSPSPPWGASTDTQYF; D: .; V: TRBV4-1; J: TRBJ2-3
DNA: TGTGCCAGCAGCTTCTTCTACGAGCAGTACTTC; CDR3: CASSFFYEQYF; D: .; V: TRBV7-2; J: TRBJ2-7
DNA: TGCGCCAGCACCGGGACGGACTCCTACGAGCAGTACTTC; CDR3: CASTGTDSYEQYF; D: .; V: TRBV5-1; J: TRBJ2-7
DNA: TGCGCCAGCAGCCAAGGGCTGGGGGGAAGCTCCTACGAGCAGTACTTC; CDR3: CASSQGLGGSSYEQYF; D: .; V: TRBV4-1; J: TRBJ2-7
DNA: TGTGCCTCGGACGAGGGGACAGGGGGCAATGGCTACACCTTC; CDR3: CASDEGTGGNGYTF; D: TRBD1; V: TRBV30; J: TRBJ1-2
DNA: TGTGCCAGCAGTTCTGGGAGTGCGGCTCGGGGGGAGCAGTACTTC; CDR3: CASSSGSAARGEQYF; D: .; V: TRBV28; J: TRBJ2-7
DNA: TGTGCCAGCAGCCAACAGGGAGGGCTTGGGGCCAACGTCCTGACTTTC; CDR3: CASSQQGGLGANVLTF; D: TRBD2; V: TRBV14; J: TRBJ2-6
DNA: TGCAGCGTCGGACAGGGAGGGGGACAGCCCCAGCATTTT; CDR3: CSVGQGGGQPQHF; D: TRBD1; V: TRBV29-1; J: TRBJ1-5
DNA: TGCGCCAGCAGTCAATGGACCTTAAATCCTTTGTGGGGCACAGATACGCAGTATTTT; CDR3: CASSQWTLNPLWGTDTQYF; D: .; V: TRBV23-1; J: TRBJ2-3
DNA: TGTGCCAGCTCACCAAAGGAGACTAGCACAGATACGCAGTATTTT; CDR3: CASSPKETSTDTQYF; D: .; V: TRBV18; J: TRBJ2-3